This T cell receptor (beta chain) stems from a study of T cells in localized non-small cell lung cancer. Clones were read by immunoSEQ multiplex PCR, and TCRdb kept only the in-frame ones, dropping some. The sample has fewer than 40,000 clones, approximately 86% seen once; the top ten hold roughly 17%. Germline V gives CDR1 MNHNY, CDR2 SVGAGI (reference sequence). CDR3 length equals 15 residues. V lost 0 bases, J lost 5 bases, and 13 bases lay in between. This TCR derives from a man between 40 and 69 years old with stage III lung adenocarcinoma. The V gene is TRBV6-6, the J gene TRBJ2-5; D is possibly TRBD2 (6 bases). Sequencing used peripheral blood mononuclear cells, obtained before any cancer treatment. The CDR3 coding sequence is TGTGCCAGCAGTTACTCCCGGGGCGGGACGGAGACCCAGTACTTC. Translating it yields CASSYSRGGTETQYF.